This T cell receptor beta chain comes out of a study of blood T cell repertoires in COVID-19. About the research overall: Whether acute or convalescent, the COVID-19 samples came from the United States, Italy and Spain. T cells, B-cell-depleted T cells, or PBMCs provided the cDNA or gDNA that served as material.

The V gene's germline CDR1 is ENHRY and CDR2 SYGVKD. CDR3 size: 17 residues. Trimming took off 2 bases at V and 0 bases at J, with 13 bases between the two ends. Sequencing used immunoSEQ multiplex PCR; TCRdb keeps in-frame clones, though not all of them. Among about 240,000 clones, 75% to 90% were seen once, and the ten largest hold around 6.9%. The gene calls are TRBV10-3 and TRBJ2-2; D might be TRBD2 (5 bases). The specimen sequenced was peripheral blood. This TCR was sampled from a man aged 55 to 70 who had recovered from COVID-19. CDR3 DNA sequence: TGTGCCATCAGTGAGAACCCGGGGTATTCGAACACCGGGGAGCTGTTTTTT. It codes for CAISENPGYSNTGELFF.